The 26 T cell receptor beta chains below come from one sample, sequenced in a study of a mutant IDH1 vaccine in newly diagnosed glioma. Indicated time point: week 35, safety follow-up. All doses held 300 ug of mutant IDH1 20-mer peptide, with topical imiquimod. Antigens of these TCRs are unknown. Repertoires were generated with immunoSEQ multiplex PCR, while TCRdb's copy carries only in-frame clones and drops some. The data show over 60,000 clones, 75% to 85% seen once. Specimen: PBMCs, collected from a glioma patient whose treatment included an IDH1 peptide vaccine. The receptors shown here come from a man aged 35 to 55 with glioma.

V and J are TRBV19 and TRBJ2-4; TRBD2 aligns across 12 bases. The CDR3 contains 15 residues. V was clipped by 4 bases and J by 8 bases; unmatched bases: 6. Per the germline V gene, CDR1 is LNHDA and CDR2 is SQIVND (reference sequence). CDR3 sequence: CASSSSLAGGDIQYF. The CDR3 coding sequence is TGTGCCAGTAGTAGCTCACTAGCGGGGGGAGACATTCAGTACTTC.

The chain is built from TRBV9 and TRBJ1-4, with no clear D. Germline loops: CDR1 SGDLS, CDR2 YYNGEE. V was shortened by 7 bases and J by 5 bases, with 15 bases between the two germline ends. This CDR3 is 14 amino acids long. This CDR3 reads CASAGKGLNEKLFF. CDR3 DNA sequence: TGTGCCAGCGCGGGGAAAGGGTTGAATGAAAAACTGTTTTTT.

The V call is TRBV9, the J call TRBJ2-3, with D hard to call. The CDR3 length is 13 residues. V was trimmed by 3 bases and J by 2 bases, leaving 7 bases between them. The germline CDR1 and CDR2 sequences are SGDLS and YYNGEE. As DNA, the CDR3 is TGTGCCAGCAGCGCGGAGCCCACAGATACGCAGTATTTT. It encodes CASSAEPTDTQYF.

This chain uses TRBV6-5 with TRBJ2-7, with D maybe TRBD1 (6 bases). Trimming took 10 bases from V and 7 from J, leaving 20 bases between them. CDR1 MNHEY and CDR2 SVGAGI come from the germline V gene. The CDR3 loop spans 13 amino acids. The CDR3 DNA reads TGTGCCACCCGGCCGGGGACATGGGGAGAGCAGTACTTC. This translates into CATRPGTWGEQYF.

V and J are TRBV7-2 and TRBJ2-7; TRBD2 is a possible D gene (6 bases). The CDR3 is made up of 13 amino acids. Germline CDR1 and CDR2: SGHTA and FQGNSA. V lost 5 bases to trimming and J lost 5 bases, with 13 bases between them. CDR3 protein: CASSPGVGDEQYF. In DNA, the CDR3 is TGTGCCAGCAGCCCGGGGGTCGGAGACGAGCAGTACTTC.

By share, this clone ranks as medium-sized (0.01 to 0.1%). This chain connects TRBV9 to TRBJ1-4; possible D gene TRBD1, 6 bases. Trimming took off 3 bases at V and 10 bases at J, with 28 bases between the two ends. Germline loops: CDR1 SGDLS, CDR2 YYNGEE. The CDR3 runs 18 residues. CDR3 amino acids: CASSAGTRGGTGITKLFF. The CDR3 DNA reads TGTGCCAGCAGCGCCGGCACCCGCGGGGGAACAGGGATTACAAAACTGTTTTTT.

DNA for the CDR3: TGTGCCAGCAGTGACCTCTTGCGGGGGGGCCTTGGGGAGCAGTTCTTC. This gives the protein CASSDLLRGGLGEQFF. The V gene is TRBV25-1, the J gene TRBJ2-1; 9 nucleotides line up with TRBD2. Germline CDR1 is MGHDK and CDR2 is SYGVNS. J lost 10 bases, V lost 3 bases, and 13 bases had no gene match. This CDR3 is built from 16 residues.

The chain recombines TRBV10-3 with TRBJ2-7; maybe TRBD2 (5 bases). The CDR3 length is 15 residues. V dropped 8 bases and J dropped 1 base, with 18 bases sitting between them. Germline lookup yields CDR1 ENHRY and CDR2 SYGVKD. The CDR3 region has the DNA TGTGCCATCGGAGGCACAATATCAGGTTCCTACGAGCAGTACTTC. Encoded protein: CAIGGTISGSYEQYF.

V usage is TRBV9 and J usage is TRBJ2-7; 8 bases agree with TRBD2. Germline CDR1 and CDR2: SGDLS and YYNGEE. J was trimmed by 2 bases and V by 0 bases; bases with no gene match: 4. CDR3 length: 15 amino acids. In nucleotides, the CDR3 is TGTGCCAGCAGCGTAGGATTAGCGGGGACCTACGAGCAGTACTTC. Amino acid sequence: CASSVGLAGTYEQYF.

The rearrangement links TRBV7-6 to TRBJ2-6, with D maybe TRBD1 (6 bases). Germline CDR1 reads SGHVS; CDR2 reads FNYEAQ. The V end lost 2 bases, the J end lost 1 base, and 21 bases lay between the germline ends. The CDR3 runs to 20 residues. The CDR3 DNA reads as TGTGCCAGCAGCTTAAGAAGAAAGCACCCAGGGGTATCTGGGGCCAACGTCCTGACTTTC. Encoded protein: CASSLRRKHPGVSGANVLTF.

This chain joins TRBV7-2 and TRBJ2-3; 9 bases match TRBD2. There are 16 residues in the CDR3. The germline gives CDR1 SGHTA, CDR2 FQGNSA. V lost 0 bases, J lost 3 bases, and 4 bases stayed unmatched. DNA of the CDR3: TGTGCCAGCAGCTTAGCTAGCGGGGGACAAACAGATACGCAGTATTTT. The encoded protein is CASSLASGGQTDTQYF.

The chain recombines TRBV7-9 with TRBJ2-2, with D maybe TRBD2 (6 bases). V was trimmed by 5 bases and J by 4 bases, leaving 17 bases between them. The length of the CDR3 is 16 residues. Germline values: CDR1 SEHNR, CDR2 FQNEAQ (reference sequence). CDR3 loop: CASSPVSGWGTGELFF. The CDR3 nucleotides read TGTGCCAGCAGCCCCGTCAGCGGGTGGGGCACCGGGGAGCTGTTTTTT.

This clone is a singleton in its sample. V usage is TRBV5-5 and J usage is TRBJ2-3, with 9 bases that match TRBD2. The V gene's germline CDR1 is SGHKS and CDR2 YYEKEE (reference sequence). This CDR3 comprises 15 residues. With 5 bases clipped from V and 7 bases from J, the junction kept 11 bases outside the gene matches. The CDR3 region has the DNA TGTGCCAGCAGTTCACTAGCGGGCGGACGTAATACGCAGTATTTT. As protein: CASSSLAGGRNTQYF.

The chain has TRBV7-2 and TRBJ2-7, with 14 bases identical to TRBD2. Germline V CDR1 and CDR2: SGHTA, FQGNSA. This CDR3 has 15 residues. V dropped 4 bases and J dropped 7; count of bases not matched to a gene: 6. In DNA, the CDR3 is TGTGCCAGCAGCTGGGGACTAGCGGGAGTTGGGGAGCAGTACTTC. Translation: CASSWGLAGVGEQYF.

The J gene is TRBJ2-5, the V gene TRBV5-4, with 7 bases fitting TRBD2. From germline, CDR1 is SGHNT and CDR2 YYREEE (reference sequence). V lost 3 bases to trimming and J lost 7 bases; unmatched junction nucleotides: 12. This CDR3 is built from 15 residues. The CDR3 nucleotides are TGTGCCAGCAGCTCCGGGACTAAGAGCGAAGGGACCCAGTACTTC. It yields the protein CASSSGTKSEGTQYF.

J is TRBJ2-5 and V is TRBV2; no reliable D call. V dropped 5 bases and J dropped 0 bases, with 4 bases sitting between them. Germline V gene data show CDR1 as SNHLY and CDR2 as FYNNEI. The CDR3 spans 12 residues. CDR3 nucleotides: TGTGCCAGCAGTTTGAACCAAGAGACCCAGTACTTC. Amino acids: CASSLNQETQYF.

This clone was seen a few times. The chain combines TRBV2 with TRBJ1-5, with 9 bases aligning to TRBD1. With 6 bases clipped from V and 1 base from J, the junction kept 7 bases outside the gene matches. CDR1 SNHLY and CDR2 FYNNEI come from the germline V gene. CDR3 length equals 16 residues. The CDR3 is CASSRDRVGSNQPQHF. The CDR3 nucleotides are TGTGCCAGCAGCCGGGACAGGGTGGGGAGCAATCAGCCCCAGCATTTT. The complete variable domain, with remaining parts taken from reference TRBV2 and TRBJ1-5, reads EPEVTQTPSHQVTQMGQEVILRCVPISNHLYFYWYRQILGQKVEFLVSFYNNEISEKSEIFDDQFSVERPDGSNFTLKIRSTKLEDSAMYFCASSRDRVGSNQPQHFGDGTRLSIL.

The gene calls are TRBV5-4 and TRBJ1-2; the D is unclear. Deletions cut 2 bases from V and 1 base from J, with 12 bases between. Germline assignment: CDR1 SGHNT and CDR2 YYREEE (reference sequence). The CDR3 is 15 amino acids. DNA of the CDR3: TGTGCCAGCAGCTTTTCTCGTCATTTTAACTATGGCTACACCTTC. It encodes CASSFSRHFNYGYTF.

This clone was seen only once. The genes are TRBV12-5 and TRBJ2-7, with D perhaps matching TRBD2 (6 bases). This CDR3 has 13 amino acids. The germline V and J ends were trimmed by 4 bases and 7 bases, with 14 bases remaining between them. Germline V CDR1 and CDR2: LGHNT, FRNRAP. This CDR3 is CASGSLTGGEQYF. Here the CDR3 DNA reads TGTGCTAGTGGTTCCTTAACCGGGGGAGAGCAGTACTTC.

The V and J genes are TRBV28 and TRBJ2-3, with a weak D call TRBD2 (6 bases). V was trimmed by 4 bases and J by 3 bases, leaving 23 bases between them. This CDR3 has 18 residues. Germline lookup yields CDR1 MDHEN and CDR2 SYDVKM. This CDR3 is CASSWGETGTAGTDTQYF. The CDR3 DNA is TGTGCCAGCAGTTGGGGAGAGACCGGGACGGCGGGGACAGATACGCAGTATTTT.

The chain combines TRBV9 with TRBJ1-5; TRBD1 is a possible D gene (5 bases). This CDR3 has 14 amino acids. V was shortened by 0 bases and J by 2 bases, with 6 bases between the two germline ends. Per the germline V gene, CDR1 is SGDLS and CDR2 is YYNGEE. The CDR3 protein is CASSVGGGNQPQHF. DNA of the CDR3: TGTGCCAGCAGCGTAGGGGGGGGCAATCAGCCCCAGCATTTT.

The J gene is TRBJ2-1, the V gene TRBV27; D is perhaps TRBD1 or TRBD2 (5 bases each). The germline V gene encodes CDR1 MNHEY and CDR2 SMNVEV (reference sequence). V lost 7 bases and J 7 bases, leaving 20 bases between the germline ends. This CDR3 region has 15 residues. CDR3 DNA: TGTGCCAGCACACAGACAGCACAACGGACTAATGAGCAGTTCTTC. This codes for CASTQTAQRTNEQFF.

The CDR3 protein is CASSQATGFFNQPQHF. CDR3 nucleotide sequence: TGTGCCAGCAGCCAGGCGACAGGATTTTTCAATCAGCCCCAGCATTTT. The chain couples TRBV4-2 to TRBJ1-5, with D possibly TRBD1 on 6 matching bases. The CDR3 sequence is 16 residues long. CDR1 is LGHNA and CDR2 is YNFKEQ in the germline V gene. Trimming took off 3 bases at V and 3 bases at J, with 15 bases between the two ends.

The rearrangement uses TRBV19 and TRBJ1-4, with D possibly TRBD1 on 6 matching bases. The length of the CDR3 is 16 residues. V was shortened by 4 bases and J by 8 bases, with 20 bases between the two germline ends. Germline V gives CDR1 LNHDA, CDR2 SQIVND (reference sequence). CDR3 loop: CASSSPGGAGLEKLFF. In nucleotides, the CDR3 is TGTGCCAGTAGTAGCCCCGGGGGCGCGGGTTTGGAAAAACTGTTTTTT.

The count of this clone is one. This sequence joins TRBV5-4 and TRBJ2-2, with D hard to call. Germline loops: CDR1 SGHNT, CDR2 YYREEE (reference sequence). The CDR3 spans 14 residues. The V end lost 1 base, the J end lost 6 bases, and 10 bases lay between the germline ends. The CDR3 DNA sequence: TGTGCCAGCAGCTTGATGCAGGACGCCGGGGAGCTGTTTTTT. Translation gives CASSLMQDAGELFF.

CDR3 loop: CATQTSGRINEQFF. The DNA for the CDR3 is TGTGCCACTCAGACTAGCGGGAGAATCAATGAGCAGTTCTTC. The chain employs TRBV6-1 and TRBJ2-1, with 12 positions matching TRBD2. Per the germline V gene, CDR1 is MNHNS and CDR2 is SASEGT. The CDR3 is 14 amino acids. V dropped 10 bases and J dropped 6; count of bases not matched to a gene: 7.